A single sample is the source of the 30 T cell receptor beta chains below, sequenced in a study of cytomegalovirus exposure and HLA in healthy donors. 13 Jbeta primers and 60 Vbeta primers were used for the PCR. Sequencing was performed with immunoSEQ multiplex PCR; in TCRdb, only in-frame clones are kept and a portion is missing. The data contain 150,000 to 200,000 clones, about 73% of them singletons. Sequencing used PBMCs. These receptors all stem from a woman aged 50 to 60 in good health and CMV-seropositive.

CDR3 residues: CASSLSRDTQYF. The CDR3 region has the DNA TGTGCCAGCAGCTTATCCCGGGATACGCAGTATTTT. This rearrangement joins TRBV13 to TRBJ2-3; D gene uncertain. Trimming took 2 bases from V and 6 from J, leaving 6 bases between them. The CDR3 covers 12 residues. Germline values: CDR1 PRHDT, CDR2 FYEKMQ (reference sequence).

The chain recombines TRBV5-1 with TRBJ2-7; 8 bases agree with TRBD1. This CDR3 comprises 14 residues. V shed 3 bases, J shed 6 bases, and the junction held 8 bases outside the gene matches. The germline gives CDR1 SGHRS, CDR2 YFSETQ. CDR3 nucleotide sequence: TGCGCCAGCAGCTCCGGACAGGGTCTGGGCGAGCAGTACTTC. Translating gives CASSSGQGLGEQYF.

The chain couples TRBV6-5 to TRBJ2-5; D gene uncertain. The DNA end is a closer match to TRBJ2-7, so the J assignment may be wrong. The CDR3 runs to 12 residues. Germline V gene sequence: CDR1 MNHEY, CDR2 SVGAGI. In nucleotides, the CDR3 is TGTGCCAGCAGTCACCCAGGCTACGAGCAGTACTTC. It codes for CASSHPGYEQYF.

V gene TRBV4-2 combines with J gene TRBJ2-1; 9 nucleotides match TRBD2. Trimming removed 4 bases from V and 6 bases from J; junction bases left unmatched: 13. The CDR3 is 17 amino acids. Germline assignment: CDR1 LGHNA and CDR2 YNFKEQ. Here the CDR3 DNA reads TGTGCCAGCAGCCGGGAGGGGGTAGCGGGGGCGATCAATGAGCAGTTCTTC. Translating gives CASSREGVAGAINEQFF.

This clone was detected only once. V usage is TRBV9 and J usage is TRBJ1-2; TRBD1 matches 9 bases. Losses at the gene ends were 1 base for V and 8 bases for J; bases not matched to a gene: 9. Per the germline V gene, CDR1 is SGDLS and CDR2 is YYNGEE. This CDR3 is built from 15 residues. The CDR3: CASSVPGTGIGGYTF. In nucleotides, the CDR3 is TGTGCCAGCAGCGTACCCGGGACAGGGATAGGGGGCTACACCTTC.

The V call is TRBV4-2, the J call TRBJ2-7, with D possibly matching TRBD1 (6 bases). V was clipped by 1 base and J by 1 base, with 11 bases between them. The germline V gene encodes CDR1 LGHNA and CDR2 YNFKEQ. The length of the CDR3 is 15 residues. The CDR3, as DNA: TGTGCCAGCAGCCAAGGAGGGGGTCTTTCCTACGAGCAGTACTTC. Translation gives CASSQGGGLSYEQYF.

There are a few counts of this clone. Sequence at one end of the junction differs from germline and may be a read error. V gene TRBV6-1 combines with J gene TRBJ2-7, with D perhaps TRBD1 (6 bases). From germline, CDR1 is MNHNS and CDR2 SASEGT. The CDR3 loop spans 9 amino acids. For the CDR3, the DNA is TGTGCCAGCAAACCTGACAGGAGCTTC. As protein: CASKPDRSF.

CDR3 coding DNA: TGTGCCAGCAGTTTAGGTGGGGCTCGGGCTGAAGCTTTCTTT. This translates into CASSLGGARAEAFF. The chain carries TRBV27 and TRBJ1-1; weak D call: TRBD1 (5 bases). CDR3 length equals 14 residues. In germline, CDR1 is MNHEY, CDR2 SMNVEV (reference sequence). Between the trimmed V and J ends, which lost 2 bases and 6 bases, there was a span of 13 bases.

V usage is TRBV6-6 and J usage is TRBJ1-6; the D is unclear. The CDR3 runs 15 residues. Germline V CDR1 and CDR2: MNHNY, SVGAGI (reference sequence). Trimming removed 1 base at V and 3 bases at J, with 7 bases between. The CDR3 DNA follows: TGTGCCAGCAGTTACTTCCGGGACTATAATTCACCCCTCCACTTT. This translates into CASSYFRDYNSPLHF.

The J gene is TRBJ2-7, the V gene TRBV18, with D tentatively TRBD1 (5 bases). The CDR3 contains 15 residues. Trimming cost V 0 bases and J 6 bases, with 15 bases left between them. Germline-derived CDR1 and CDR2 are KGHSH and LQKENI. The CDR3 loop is CASSPPMQGSGEQYF. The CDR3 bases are TGTGCCAGCTCACCACCTATGCAGGGCTCAGGCGAGCAGTACTTC.

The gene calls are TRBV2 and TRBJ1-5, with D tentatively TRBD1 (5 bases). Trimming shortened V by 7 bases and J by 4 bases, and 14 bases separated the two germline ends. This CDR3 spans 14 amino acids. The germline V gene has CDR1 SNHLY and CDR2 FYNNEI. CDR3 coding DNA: TGTGCCAGCACGTTCCTGCAGGGAAATCAGCCCCAGCATTTT. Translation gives CASTFLQGNQPQHF.

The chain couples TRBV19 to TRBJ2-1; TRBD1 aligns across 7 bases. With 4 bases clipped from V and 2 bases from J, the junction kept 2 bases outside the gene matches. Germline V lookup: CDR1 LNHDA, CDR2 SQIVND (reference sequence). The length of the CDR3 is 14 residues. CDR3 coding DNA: TGTGCCAGTAGTAGGGGACAGACCTACAATGAGCAGTTCTTC. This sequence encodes CASSRGQTYNEQFF.

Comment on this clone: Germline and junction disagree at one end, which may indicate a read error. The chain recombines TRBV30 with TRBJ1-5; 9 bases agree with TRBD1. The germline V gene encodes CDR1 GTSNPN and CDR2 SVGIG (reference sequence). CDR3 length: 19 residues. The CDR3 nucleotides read TGTACCTGGAGTGTAAGCGGGACAGGGTTCGGTTTAGGCAATCAGCCCCAGCATTTT. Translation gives CTWSVSGTGFGLGNQPQHF. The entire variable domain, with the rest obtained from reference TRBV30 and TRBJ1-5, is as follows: SQTIHQWPATLVQPVGSPLSLECTVEGTSNPNLYWYRQAAGRGLQLLFYSVGIGQISSEVPQNLSASRPQDRQFILSSKKLLLSDSGFYLCTWSVSGTGFGLGNQPQHFGDGTRLSIL.

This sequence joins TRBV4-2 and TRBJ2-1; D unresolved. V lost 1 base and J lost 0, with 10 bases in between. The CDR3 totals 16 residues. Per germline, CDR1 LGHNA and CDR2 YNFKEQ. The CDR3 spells CASSQGSASSYNEQFF. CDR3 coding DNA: TGTGCCAGCAGCCAAGGTTCAGCGAGCTCCTACAATGAGCAGTTCTTC.

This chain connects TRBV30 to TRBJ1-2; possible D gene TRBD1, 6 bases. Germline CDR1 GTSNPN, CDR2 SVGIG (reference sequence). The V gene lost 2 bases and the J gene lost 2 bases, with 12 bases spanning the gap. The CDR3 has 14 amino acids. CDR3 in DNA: TGTGCCTGGAGTCCCGGGACACAGAACTATGGCTACACCTTC. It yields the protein CAWSPGTQNYGYTF.

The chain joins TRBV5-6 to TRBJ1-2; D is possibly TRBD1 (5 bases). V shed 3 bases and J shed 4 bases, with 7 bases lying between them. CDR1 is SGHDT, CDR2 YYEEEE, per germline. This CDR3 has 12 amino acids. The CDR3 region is CASSSGGYGYTF. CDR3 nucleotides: TGTGCCAGCAGCTCGGGGGGCTATGGCTACACCTTC.

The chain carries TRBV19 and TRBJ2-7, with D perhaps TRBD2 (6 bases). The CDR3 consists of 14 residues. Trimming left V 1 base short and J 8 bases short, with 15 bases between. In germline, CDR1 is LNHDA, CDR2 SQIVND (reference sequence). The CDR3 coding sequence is TGTGCCAGTAGTATAGTCCCGGGAGAGACGAAGCAGTACTTC. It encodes CASSIVPGETKQYF.

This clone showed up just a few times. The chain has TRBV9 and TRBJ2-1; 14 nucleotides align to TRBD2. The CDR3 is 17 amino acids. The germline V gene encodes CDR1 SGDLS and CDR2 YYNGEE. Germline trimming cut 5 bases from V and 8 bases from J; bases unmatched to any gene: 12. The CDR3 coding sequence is TGTGCCAGCAGTTGGGGTAGGACTAGCGGGGGGAGGGATGAGCAGTTCTTC. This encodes CASSWGRTSGGRDEQFF.

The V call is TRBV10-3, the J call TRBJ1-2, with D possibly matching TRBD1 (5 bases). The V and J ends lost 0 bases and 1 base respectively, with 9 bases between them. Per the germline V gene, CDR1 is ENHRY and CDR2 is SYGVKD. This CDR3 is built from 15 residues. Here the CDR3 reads CAISESDRHNYGYTF. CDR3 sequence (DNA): TGTGCCATCAGTGAGTCCGACAGACATAACTATGGCTACACCTTC.

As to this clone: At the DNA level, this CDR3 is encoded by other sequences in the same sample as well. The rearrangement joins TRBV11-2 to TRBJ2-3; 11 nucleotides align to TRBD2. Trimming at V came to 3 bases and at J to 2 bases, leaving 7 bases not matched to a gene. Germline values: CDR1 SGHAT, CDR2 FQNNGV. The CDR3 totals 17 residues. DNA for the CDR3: TGTGCCAGCAGCTTTAGCGGGGGGGTGACTGCCACAGATACGCAGTATTTT. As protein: CASSFSGGVTATDTQYF.

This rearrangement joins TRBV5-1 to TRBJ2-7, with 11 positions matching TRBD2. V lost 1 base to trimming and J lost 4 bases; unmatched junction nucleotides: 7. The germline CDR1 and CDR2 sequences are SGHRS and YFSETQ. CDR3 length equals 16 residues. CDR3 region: CASSLTASGGKYEQYF. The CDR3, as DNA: TGCGCCAGCAGCTTGACGGCTAGCGGGGGGAAGTACGAGCAGTACTTC.

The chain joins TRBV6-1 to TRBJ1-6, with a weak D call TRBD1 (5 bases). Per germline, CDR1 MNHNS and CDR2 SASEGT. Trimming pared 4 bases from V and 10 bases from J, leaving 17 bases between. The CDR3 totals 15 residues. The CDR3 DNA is TGTGCCAGCAGTGCCCAAGGGGAGGGACGATCACCCCTCCACTTT. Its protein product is CASSAQGEGRSPLHF.

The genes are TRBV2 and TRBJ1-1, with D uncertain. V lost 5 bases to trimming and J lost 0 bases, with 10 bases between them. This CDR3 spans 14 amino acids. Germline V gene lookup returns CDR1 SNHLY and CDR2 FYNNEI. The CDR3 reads CASSLLVLNTEAFF. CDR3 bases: TGTGCCAGCAGTCTCCTAGTCCTGAACACTGAAGCTTTCTTT.

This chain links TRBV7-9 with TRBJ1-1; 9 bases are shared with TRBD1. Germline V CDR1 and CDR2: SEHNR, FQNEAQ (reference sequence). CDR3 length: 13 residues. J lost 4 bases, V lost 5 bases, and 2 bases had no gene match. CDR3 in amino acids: CASSGTGTTEAFF. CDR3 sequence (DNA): TGTGCCAGCAGCGGGACAGGGACCACTGAAGCTTTCTTT.

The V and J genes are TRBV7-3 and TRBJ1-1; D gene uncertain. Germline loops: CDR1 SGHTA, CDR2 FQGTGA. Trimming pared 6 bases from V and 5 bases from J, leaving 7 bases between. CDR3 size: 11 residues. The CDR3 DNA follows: TGTGCCAGCAGGAGAGGGACTGAAGCTTTCTTT. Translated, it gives CASRRGTEAFF.

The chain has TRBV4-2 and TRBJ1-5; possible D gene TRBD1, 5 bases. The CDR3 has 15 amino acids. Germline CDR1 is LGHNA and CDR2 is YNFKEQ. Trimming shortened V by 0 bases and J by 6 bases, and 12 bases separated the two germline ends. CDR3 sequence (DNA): TGTGCCAGCAGCCAAGATGGACATGGTACTCAGCCCCAGCATTTT. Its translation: CASSQDGHGTQPQHF.

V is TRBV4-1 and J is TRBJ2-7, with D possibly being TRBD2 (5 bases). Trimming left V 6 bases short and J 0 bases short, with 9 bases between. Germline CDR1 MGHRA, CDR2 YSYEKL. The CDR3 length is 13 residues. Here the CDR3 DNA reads TGCGCCAGCAGTTACCGGGACTCCTACGAGCAGTACTTC. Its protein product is CASSYRDSYEQYF.

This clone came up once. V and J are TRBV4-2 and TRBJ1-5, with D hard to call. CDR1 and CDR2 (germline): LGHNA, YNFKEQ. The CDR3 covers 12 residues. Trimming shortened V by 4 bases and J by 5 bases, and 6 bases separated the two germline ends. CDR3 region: CASSPRDQPQHF. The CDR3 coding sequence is TGTGCCAGCAGCCCCCGAGATCAGCCCCAGCATTTT.

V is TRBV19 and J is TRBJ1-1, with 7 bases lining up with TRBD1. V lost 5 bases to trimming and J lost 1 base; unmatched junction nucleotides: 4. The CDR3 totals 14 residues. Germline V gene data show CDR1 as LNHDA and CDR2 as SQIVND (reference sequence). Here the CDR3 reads CASSPGQKNTEAFF. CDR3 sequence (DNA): TGTGCCAGTAGTCCGGGACAGAAGAACACTGAAGCTTTCTTT. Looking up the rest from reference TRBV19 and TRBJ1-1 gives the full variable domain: DGGITQSPKYLFRKEGQNVTLSCEQNLNHDAMYWYRQDPGQGLRLIYYSQIVNDFQKGDIAEGYSVSREKKESFPLTVTSAQKNPTAFYLCASSPGQKNTEAFFGQGTRLTVV.

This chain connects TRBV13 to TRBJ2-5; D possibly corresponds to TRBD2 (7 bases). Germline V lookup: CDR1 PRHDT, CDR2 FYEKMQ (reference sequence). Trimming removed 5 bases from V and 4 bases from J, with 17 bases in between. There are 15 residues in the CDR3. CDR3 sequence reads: CASSDRGGGIETQYF. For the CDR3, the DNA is TGTGCCAGCAGCGATCGGGGAGGGGGGATAGAGACCCAGTACTTC. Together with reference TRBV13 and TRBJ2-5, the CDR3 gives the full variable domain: AAGVIQSPRHLIKEKRETATLKCYPIPRHDTVYWYQQGPGQDPQFLISFYEKMQSDKGSIPDRFSAQQFSDYHSELNMSSLELGDSALYFCASSDRGGGIETQYFGPGTRLLVL.